A single sample gave rise to the 6 T cell receptor beta chains below, sequenced in a study of Ad26.COV2.S vaccination and SARS-CoV-2 variants. Noted treatment: roughly 19 received Ad26.COV2.S at low or high dose, single or two shots; roughly five received placebo; per-sample allocation not given. Sample collection was performed on day 63 after the first vaccine or placebo injection. Here immunoSEQ multiplex PCR was the method, and the copy in TCRdb shows in-frame clones only, minus some. The table includes about 350,000 clones, 75% to 90% detected once. The specimen was peripheral blood, collected in a trial of Ad26.COV2.S vaccine versus placebo. These receptors were collected from a person aged 18-60 years who received the Ad26.COV2.S COVID-19 vaccine or a placebo.

This chain connects TRBV5-1 to TRBJ1-2; D is ambiguous. V gave up 6 bases and J gave up 2 bases, with 14 bases separating them. This CDR3 region has 14 residues. CDR1 and CDR2 (germline): SGHRS, YFSETQ. CDR3 protein: CASTLAETNYGYTF. CDR3 sequence (DNA): TGCGCCAGCACCCTGGCAGAAACGAACTATGGCTACACCTTC.

On this clone itself: Different DNA sequences within this sample yield the same CDR3. The V gene is TRBV27, the J gene TRBJ1-2, with unresolved D. The CDR3 is made up of 12 amino acids. The germline V gene has CDR1 MNHEY and CDR2 SMNVEV (reference sequence). Trimming left V 0 bases short and J 4 bases short, with 3 bases between. CDR3 DNA: TGTGCCAGCAGTTTATCTGGCTATGGCTACACCTTC. It codes for CASSLSGYGYTF.

The chain combines TRBV5-6 with TRBJ1-6; unclear D gene. The CDR3 has 12 amino acids. The germline V and J ends were trimmed by 2 bases and 7 bases, with 4 bases remaining between them. CDR1 SGHDT and CDR2 YYEEEE come from the germline V gene. CDR3 DNA sequence: TGTGCCAGCAGCTTTTCAAATTCACCCCTCCACTTT. This gives the protein CASSFSNSPLHF.

The chain couples TRBV5-1 to TRBJ1-5; D remains ambiguous. Trimming cost V 2 bases and J 5 bases, with 8 bases left between them. Germline lookup yields CDR1 SGHRS and CDR2 YFSETQ. The CDR3 length is 13 residues. CDR3 in DNA: TGCGCCAGCAGCTTCGGAGGAGATCAGCCCCAGCATTTT. Protein sequence: CASSFGGDQPQHF.

The chain carries TRBV5-1 and TRBJ2-7, with 9 bases lining up with TRBD1. This CDR3 comprises 14 residues. Trimming cost V 4 bases and J 5 bases; bases outside gene matches: 7. Germline assignment: CDR1 SGHRS and CDR2 YFSETQ. Here the CDR3 reads CASSTGQGGDEQYF. CDR3 coding DNA: TGCGCCAGCAGCACGGGACAGGGAGGGGACGAGCAGTACTTC. The full variable domain, rest sourced from reference TRBV5-1 and TRBJ2-7, is KAGVTQTPRYLIKTRGQQVTLSCSPISGHRSVSWYQQTPGQGLQFLFEYFSETQRNKGNFPGRFSGRQFSNSRSEMNVSTLELGDSALYLCASSTGQGGDEQYFGPGTRLTVT.

The rearrangement uses TRBV12-3 or TRBV12-4 and TRBJ1-2; D unclear. CDR3 size: 13 residues. The V end was cut by 3 bases, the J end by 3 bases, with 8 bases between. CDR3 DNA sequence: TGTGCCAGCAGTTTCTCCTGGGACTATGGCTACACCTTC. Its protein is CASSFSWDYGYTF.